The present T cell receptor beta chain was sequenced within a study of beta chain features in type 1 diabetes. Every participating donor gave one draw, a heparinised blood sample averaging around 120 mL. Using CD45RO/CCR7/CD25/CD127/CD95/CD27, CD4+ naive, central memory, regulatory and stem cell-like memory cells were sorted. Findings and caveats of the study: Shortening of TCRB CDR3s, moderate but significant, appeared in all four CD4+ subsets of Type 1 diabetes patients. Sampled from patients, naive, central memory and Treg TCRB repertoires appeared more similar than those sampled from healthy donors.

Only a few counts were recorded for this clone. Its antigen is as yet unknown. CDR3 length: 11 residues. V was cut by 4 bases and J by 4 bases, with 2 bases left in between. Germline values: CDR1 GTSNPN, CDR2 SVGIG (reference sequence). What was sequenced were expressed TCRB transcripts, since all of the isolated RNA had been reverse transcribed. This table comes from immunoSEQ multiplex PCR, and its TCRdb copy is limited to in-frame clones, with some not included. This table has some 130,000 clones, around 9% appearing once. This chain uses TRBV30 with TRBJ2-6; no reliable D call. The clonotype was recovered from a man aged 30 to 39 with type 1 diabetes. Material: central memory CD4+ T cells from blood. The CDR3 DNA is TGTGCCTGGACAGGGGCCAACGTCCTGACTTTC. It encodes CAWTGANVLTF.